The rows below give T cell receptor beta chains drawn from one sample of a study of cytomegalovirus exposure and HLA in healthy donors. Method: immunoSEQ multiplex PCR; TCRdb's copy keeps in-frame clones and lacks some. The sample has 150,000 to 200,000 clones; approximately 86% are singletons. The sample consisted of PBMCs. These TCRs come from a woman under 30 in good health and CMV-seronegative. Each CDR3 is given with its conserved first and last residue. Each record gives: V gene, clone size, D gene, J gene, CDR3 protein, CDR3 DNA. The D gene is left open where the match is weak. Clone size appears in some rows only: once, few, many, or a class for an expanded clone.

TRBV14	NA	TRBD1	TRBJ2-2	CASSQTGSTGELFF	TGTGCCAGCAGCCAGACAGGGTCCACCGGGGAGCTGTTTTTT
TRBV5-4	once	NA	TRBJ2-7	CASSLEAGIYEQYF	TGTGCCAGCAGCTTGGAGGCAGGGATCTACGAGCAGTACTTC
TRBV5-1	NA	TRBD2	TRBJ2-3	CASSLGTSGGTDTQYF	TGCGCCAGCAGCTTAGGGACTAGCGGGGGCACAGATACGCAGTATTTT
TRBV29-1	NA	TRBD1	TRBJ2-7	CSVGTGTSSYEQYF	TGCAGCGTTGGGACAGGAACAAGCTCCTACGAGCAGTACTTC
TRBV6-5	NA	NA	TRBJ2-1	CASSYSGILYEQFF	TGTGCCAGCAGTTACTCGGGCATCCTCTATGAGCAGTTCTTC
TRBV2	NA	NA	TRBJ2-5	CASSEEHYLGDEQYF	TGTGCCAGCAGTGAAGAACACTACTTAGGGGATGAGCAGTACTTC
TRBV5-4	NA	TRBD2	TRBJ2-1	CASSRRRGATSGAYNEQFF	TGTGCCAGCAGCCGCCGGCGGGGGGCTACTAGCGGGGCCTACAATGAGCAGTTCTTC
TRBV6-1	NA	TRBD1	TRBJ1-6	CASSERWVTGGNSPLHF	TGTGCCAGCAGTGAAAGATGGGTAACAGGGGGAAATTCACCCCTCCACTTT
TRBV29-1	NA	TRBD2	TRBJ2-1	CSVVAGSSYNEQFF	TGCAGCGTTGTAGCGGGGAGCTCCTACAATGAGCAGTTCTTC
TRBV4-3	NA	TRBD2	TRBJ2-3	CASSQVLAGLTDTQYF	TGCGCCAGCAGCCAAGTTCTAGCGGGCCTCACAGATACACAGTATTTT
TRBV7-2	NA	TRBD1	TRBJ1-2	CASSSFTRTGNYGYTF	TGTGCCAGCAGCTCTTTCACGCGGACAGGGAACTATGGCTACACCTTC
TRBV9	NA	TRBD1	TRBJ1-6	CASSVAQGDSPLHF	TGTGCCAGCAGCGTAGCACAGGGGGATTCACCCCTCCACTTT
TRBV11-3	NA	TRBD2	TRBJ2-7	CASSLPRGRASYEQYF	TGTGCCAGCAGCTTACCCCGCGGGAGGGCCTCCTACGAGCAGTACTTC
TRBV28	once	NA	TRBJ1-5	CASSTQRGREPQHF	TGTGCCAGCAGTACTCAAAGGGGGAGGGAGCCCCAGCATTTT
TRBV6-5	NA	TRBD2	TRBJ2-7	CASSYFSSGDPKDF	TGTGCCAGCAGTTACTTTTCTAGCGGAGACCCAAAAGACTTC
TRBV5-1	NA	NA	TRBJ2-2	CASSFGGDTGELFF	TGCGCCAGCAGCTTTGGAGGGGACACCGGGGAGCTGTTTTTT
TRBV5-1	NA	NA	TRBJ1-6	CASSLGQLNSPLHF	TGCGCCAGCAGCTTGGGACAGCTTAATTCACCCCTCCACTTT
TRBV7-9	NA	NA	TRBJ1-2	CATPLGPGSYYGYTF	TGTGCCACCCCCCTGGGGCCAGGATCTTACTATGGCTACACCTTC
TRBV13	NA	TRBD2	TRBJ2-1	CASSPLAGVSNEQFF	TGTGCCAGCAGCCCGCTAGCGGGAGTCAGCAATGAGCAGTTCTTC
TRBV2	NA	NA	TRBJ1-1	CASTQGPNTEAFF	TGTGCCAGCACTCAGGGCCCGAACACTGAAGCTTTCTTT
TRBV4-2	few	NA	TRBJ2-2	CASSQEASVTGELFF	TGTGCCAGCAGCCAAGAGGCTAGCGTGACCGGGGAGCTGTTTTTT
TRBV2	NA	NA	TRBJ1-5	CASSVELTQPQHF	TGTGCCAGCAGTGTCGAACTTACTCAGCCCCAGCATTTT
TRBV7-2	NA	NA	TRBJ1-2	CASSLVAGGVRAGYTF	TGTGCCAGCAGCTTAGTGGCGGGAGGGGTCCGGGCCGGCTACACCTTC
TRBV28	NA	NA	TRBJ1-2	CASSLWIAGPDGYTF	TGTGCCAGCAGTTTATGGATAGCGGGACCAGATGGCTACACCTTC
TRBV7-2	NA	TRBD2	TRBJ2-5	CASSRGGPQETQYF	TGTGCCAGCAGCAGGGGAGGGCCCCAAGAGACCCAGTACTTC
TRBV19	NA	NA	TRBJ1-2	CASSIYARATGGYTF	TGTGCCAGTAGTATATATGCCAGGGCTACGGGTGGCTACACCTTC
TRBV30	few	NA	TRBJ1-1	CACDSLPGEAFF	TGTGCCTGTGACAGCTTACCTGGGGAAGCTTTCTTT
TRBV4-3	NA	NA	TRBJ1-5	CASSQDRQTNQPQHF	TGCGCCAGCAGCCAAGATAGGCAGACTAATCAGCCCCAGCATTTT
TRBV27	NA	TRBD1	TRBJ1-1	CASSPTRGLTEAFF	TGTGCCAGCAGTCCGACCAGGGGGCTGACTGAAGCTTTCTTT
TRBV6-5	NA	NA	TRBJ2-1	CASSYSIQGSDEQFF	TGTGCCAGCAGTTACTCGATTCAGGGTAGTGATGAGCAGTTCTTC
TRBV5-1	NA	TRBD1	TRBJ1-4	CASSRDSSEEKLFF	TGCGCCAGCAGCCGGGACAGCTCAGAGGAAAAACTGTTTTTT
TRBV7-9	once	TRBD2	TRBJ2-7	CASSRSSGRAYEQYF	TGTGCCAGCAGCCGGTCGAGCGGGAGGGCCTACGAGCAGTACTTC
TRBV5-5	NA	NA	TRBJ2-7	CASSLEKGEAYEQYF	TGTGCCAGCAGCTTGGAAAAGGGAGAGGCCTACGAGCAGTACTTC
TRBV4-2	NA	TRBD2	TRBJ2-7	CASSQEVVTSGYEQYF	TGTGCCAGCAGCCAAGAGGTAGTGACTAGCGGCTACGAGCAGTACTTC
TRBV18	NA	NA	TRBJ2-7	CASSIPDGTKQYF	TGTGCCAGCTCAATTCCCGACGGAACTAAGCAGTACTTC
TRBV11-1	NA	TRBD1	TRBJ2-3	CASSEQGVGTDTQYF	TGTGCCAGCAGCGAACAGGGGGTAGGCACAGATACGCAGTATTTT
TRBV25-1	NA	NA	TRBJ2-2	CASSVTGTANTGELFF	TGTGCCAGCAGTGTTACGGGAACAGCGAACACCGGGGAGCTGTTTTTT